These 11 T cell receptor beta chains share one sample of origin, sequenced in a study of T cell clusters in autoimmune cytopenias (dated by TCRdb to between 2018 and 2021). TCRdb records Illumina MiSeq as the sequencer. TRB rearrangements were amplified by multiplex PCR following a touch-down protocol, with the TRB-A and TRB-B primer pools mixed in one tube. TCRdb reprocessed the sequencing reads and holds a single record per CDR3 protein sequence, with no DNA. The sample table on file contains several thousand distinct CDR3 sequences. The top ten constitute approximately 4.1% of the sample. For each sample, TRB amplification used 200 to 300 ng of peripheral blood genomic DNA, equal to about 38,000 genome equivalents. Material: peripheral blood. Receptors were obtained from a human donor with an autoimmune cytopenia or autoimmune hepatitis (not recorded which).

The V and J genes are TRBV15 and TRBJ1-4; TCRdb picks TRBD1, but there is no DNA to check that call. Germline CDR1 is LNHNV and CDR2 is YYDKDF (reference sequence). The CDR3 has 20 amino acids. The CDR3 spells CATSRGSAGAYFATNEKLFF. The full variable domain, with the rest looked up from reference TRBV15 and TRBJ1-4, is DAMVIQNPRYQVTQFGKPVTLSCSQTLNHNVMYWYQQKSSQAPKLLFHYYDKDFNNEADTPDNFQSRRPNTSFCFLDIRSPGLGDTAMYLCATSRGSAGAYFATNEKLFFGSGTQLSVL.

This rearrangement joins TRBV12-3 or TRBV12-4 to TRBJ2-6. The CDR3 loop spans 13 amino acids. This chain's CDR3 is CASLLSGANVLTF.

The chain has TRBV30 and TRBJ2-3. This CDR3 comprises 12 residues. CDR1 is GTSNPN, CDR2 SVGIG, per germline (reference sequence). CDR3 amino acids: CAWSGSADTQYF.

This clonotype is called medium-sized based on its frequency. V usage is TRBV6-5 and J usage is TRBJ2-1; TCRdb selects TRBD1, and the lack of DNA leaves this call unchecked. From germline, CDR1 is MNHEY and CDR2 SVGAGI. This CDR3 has 16 residues. The CDR3 sequence is CASSYSIPGGGNEQFF.

This clonotype is classed as medium-sized by frequency. The chain has TRBV6-5 and TRBJ1-1. Germline CDR1 reads MNHEY; CDR2 reads SVGAGI. The CDR3 runs to 13 residues. CDR3 protein: CASSYNEGTEAFF.

This sequence joins TRBV13 and TRBJ1-2. The CDR3 runs 12 residues. Germline V CDR1 and CDR2: PRHDT, FYEKMQ (reference sequence). CDR3 sequence reads: CASSLGTDGYTF.

The rearrangement joins TRBV6-1 to TRBJ1-5. CDR1 and CDR2 from the germline V gene are MNHNS and SASEGT. CDR3 length: 12 amino acids. The chain's CDR3 is CASRGNNQPQHF.

This rearrangement joins TRBV20-1 to TRBJ1-2; the TRBD1 assignment by TCRdb is unverifiable without DNA. CDR1 and CDR2 from the germline V gene are DFQATT and SNEGSKA (reference sequence). The CDR3 runs to 13 residues. The CDR3 reads CSANSGNEAGYTF.

CDR3 amino acids: CASGGNTGYTF. This chain connects TRBV27 to TRBJ1-2; TCRdb gives TRBD1 as the D gene, but with no DNA this cannot be confirmed. This CDR3 spans 11 amino acids. CDR1 MNHEY and CDR2 SMNVEV come from the germline V gene (reference sequence).

This clonotype is labeled medium-sized based on frequency. The chain joins TRBV19 to TRBJ2-7; TCRdb gives TRBD2 as the D gene, but with no DNA this cannot be confirmed. Germline V lookup: CDR1 LNHDA, CDR2 SQIVND (reference sequence). The CDR3 extends over 18 amino acids. CDR3 sequence reads: CASSRTYWGGSSTYEQYF.

The V call is TRBV12-3 or TRBV12-4, the J call TRBJ1-5; TCRdb's D call of TRBD1 is untestable without DNA. The CDR3 spans 14 residues. The CDR3 protein is CASSRQVTNQPQHF.